These 26 T cell receptor beta chains were all obtained from the same sample, sequenced in a study of siplizumab effects on memory and regulatory T cells. Data came from immunoSEQ multiplex PCR; TCRdb stores just in-frame clones and leaves some out. In the table there are around 87,000 clones, 70% to 90% of which are singletons. Sequencing was done on a sample of CD4+ T cells sorted from blood. The receptor source for this set is a human donor in good health.

The chain couples TRBV29-1 to TRBJ2-5, with D uncertain. Trimming took off 0 bases at V and 10 bases at J, with 3 bases between the two ends. Germline-derived CDR1 and CDR2 are SQVTM and ANQGSEA. This CDR3 is 9 amino acids long. For the CDR3, the DNA is TGCAGCGTTGAAGAAGACCAGTACTTC. Translation: CSVEEDQYF.

The V gene is TRBV6-6, the J gene TRBJ2-7, with D perhaps matching TRBD2 (6 bases). Germline-derived CDR1 and CDR2 are MNHNY and SVGAGI (reference sequence). Trimming left V 0 bases short and J 3 bases short, with 9 bases between. The CDR3 length is 14 residues. CDR3: CASSYSRRGYEQYF. CDR3 bases: TGTGCCAGCAGTTACTCGCGGCGGGGCTACGAGCAGTACTTC.

The chain recombines TRBV5-1 with TRBJ1-3; TRBD1 agrees at 7 bases. The V gene's germline CDR1 is SGHRS and CDR2 YFSETQ. The CDR3 length is 17 residues. The junction had 10 bases not matched to a gene; V was cut back by 4 bases and J by 0 bases. As DNA, the CDR3 is TGCGCCAGCAGCACAGGGACAGCCGCAGACTCTGGAAACACCATATATTTT. Residues: CASSTGTAADSGNTIYF.

The chain uses TRBV7-9 and TRBJ2-5, with D maybe TRBD1 (6 bases). The CDR3 length is 15 residues. Trimming removed 3 bases at V and 2 bases at J, with 13 bases between. Germline V gives CDR1 SEHNR, CDR2 FQNEAQ (reference sequence). CDR3 DNA sequence: TGTGCCAGCAGCTTCGGCAGGGGTGGTCAAGAGACCCAGTACTTC. Residues: CASSFGRGGQETQYF.

V and J are TRBV27 and TRBJ1-4; D uncertain. V was trimmed by 6 bases and J by 3 bases, leaving 8 bases between them. In germline, CDR1 is MNHEY, CDR2 SMNVEV (reference sequence). This CDR3 contains 13 residues. The CDR3 DNA is TGTGCCAGCAGGGATGTGGCTAATGAAAAACTGTTTTTT. This gives the protein CASRDVANEKLFF.

The chain couples TRBV4-2 to TRBJ2-2; no firm D call. The germline V and J ends were trimmed by 1 base and 6 bases, with 12 bases remaining between them. This CDR3 has 15 amino acids. Germline CDR1 reads LGHNA; CDR2 reads YNFKEQ. CDR3: CASSQGGNSPGELFF. The CDR3 DNA sequence: TGTGCCAGCAGCCAAGGTGGGAACTCTCCCGGGGAGCTGTTTTTT.

Turning to this clone: The germline gene is not matched at one end of the junction; a read error may be the cause. This sequence joins TRBV7-7 and TRBJ2-5; unclear D gene. Germline V gene data show CDR1 as SSHAT and CDR2 as FNYEAQ (reference sequence). This CDR3 spans 14 amino acids. In DNA, the CDR3 is TGTGCTAGCAGCCCCACCTGGACGTCGGAGACCCAGTACTTC. It specifies CASSPTWTSETQYF.

The CDR3 reads CASSRREQLGVGYEQYF. The DNA of the CDR3 is TGTGCCAGCAGCCGCCGGGAACAGTTAGGCGTTGGCTACGAGCAGTACTTC. V usage is TRBV5-5 and J usage is TRBJ2-7; TRBD2 might be the D (5 bases). Per germline, CDR1 SGHKS and CDR2 YYEKEE (reference sequence). The CDR3 runs 17 residues. The V gene lost 4 bases and the J gene lost 3 bases, with 23 bases spanning the gap. Based on the CDR3 plus reference TRBV5-5 and TRBJ2-7, the full variable domain is DAGVTQSPTHLIKTRGQQVTLRCSPISGHKSVSWYQQVLGQGPQFIFQYYEKEERGRGNFPDRFSARQFPNYSSELNVNALLLGDSALYLCASSRREQLGVGYEQYFGPGTRLTVT.

The chain couples TRBV5-4 to TRBJ2-7, with TRBD1 as a possible D gene (7 bases). The germline V and J ends were trimmed by 0 bases and 7 bases, with 17 bases remaining between them. The germline CDR1 and CDR2 sequences are SGHNT and YYREEE (reference sequence). The CDR3 has 15 amino acids. CDR3 bases: TGTGCCAGCAGCTTGGTCTTAGGAGGGGGCACGGAGCAGTACTTC. Translating gives CASSLVLGGGTEQYF.

The chain has TRBV28 and TRBJ2-3; D might be TRBD2 (5 bases). Trimming removed 5 bases from V and 3 bases from J, with 6 bases in between. CDR3 length equals 12 residues. Germline V gives CDR1 MDHEN, CDR2 SYDVKM. The CDR3 protein is CASSRGTDTQYF. CDR3 in DNA: TGTGCCAGCAGTAGAGGGACAGATACGCAGTATTTT.

V is TRBV29-1 and J is TRBJ2-5; D not resolved. Germline V gives CDR1 SQVTM, CDR2 ANQGSEA. The CDR3 covers 13 residues. V was cut by 0 bases and J by 7 bases, with 12 bases left in between. The CDR3 here is CSVEDAQLRTQYF. In nucleotides, the CDR3 is TGCAGCGTTGAAGATGCCCAGCTCAGGACCCAGTACTTC.

This clone was found once. V usage is TRBV27 and J usage is TRBJ1-4; the D gene is possibly TRBD1 (5 bases). The germline V gene has CDR1 MNHEY and CDR2 SMNVEV (reference sequence). Trimming shortened V by 4 bases and J by 0 bases, and 9 bases separated the two germline ends. The CDR3 spans 15 residues. The CDR3 spells CASSSRGATNEKLFF. The CDR3, as DNA: TGTGCCAGCAGTTCTCGGGGGGCAACTAATGAAAAACTGTTTTTT.

The chain recombines TRBV6-6 with TRBJ2-7; D possibly uses TRBD1 or TRBD2 (5 bases each). V was pared by 2 bases and J by 5 bases, with 13 bases between. The CDR3 has 14 amino acids. Germline CDR1 is MNHNY and CDR2 is SVGAGI (reference sequence). CDR3 in amino acids: CASSYHQGENEQYF. The CDR3, as DNA: TGTGCCAGCAGTTACCACCAGGGAGAGAACGAGCAGTACTTC.

V and J are TRBV6-1 and TRBJ1-5, with D possibly being TRBD1 (6 bases). The CDR3 has 15 amino acids. Trimming shortened V by 4 bases and J by 11 bases, and 21 bases separated the two germline ends. Per germline, CDR1 MNHNS and CDR2 SASEGT. CDR3 nucleotides: TGTGCCAGCAGTGGCGGCCAGGGGCGGATTGGGGCCCAGCATTTT. Translation gives CASSGGQGRIGAQHF.

This clone has only one observation. The J gene is TRBJ2-7, the V gene TRBV10-3, with unresolved D. The CDR3 extends over 12 amino acids. Germline CDR1 and CDR2: ENHRY and SYGVKD. Trimming took 2 bases from V and 3 from J, leaving 5 bases between them. The CDR3 here is CAISERSYEQYF. The CDR3, as DNA: TGTGCCATCAGTGAGCGGAGCTACGAGCAGTACTTC.

The chain carries TRBV5-4 and TRBJ2-1, with D unresolved. This CDR3 spans 17 amino acids. Germline V lookup: CDR1 SGHNT, CDR2 YYREEE (reference sequence). V was cut by 1 base and J by 1 base, with 15 bases left in between. The CDR3, as DNA: TGTGCCAGCAGCTTGATGGTGGCCGCCAATTCCTACAATGAGCAGTTCTTC. Its protein is CASSLMVAANSYNEQFF.

This clone occurred once. The V gene is TRBV11-3, the J gene TRBJ2-1; 7 bases line up with TRBD1. Germline lookup yields CDR1 SGHNT and CDR2 YENEEA. The trim removed 2 bases at V and 2 bases at J, leaving 3 bases unmatched. This CDR3 region has 15 residues. DNA for the CDR3: TGTGCCAGCAGCTTACCAGGGGGACCCTACAATGAGCAGTTCTTC. Its translation is CASSLPGGPYNEQFF. Full variable domain (rest looked up from reference TRBV11-3 and TRBJ2-1): EAGVVQSPRYKIIEKKQPVAFWCNPISGHNTLYWYLQNLGQGPELLIRYENEEAVDDSQLPKDRFSAERLKGVDSTLKIQPAELGDSAVYLCASSLPGGPYNEQFFGPGTRLTVL.

The chain links TRBV29-1 to TRBJ2-7; D might be TRBD2 (5 bases). The CDR3 runs to 17 residues. Germline V gene sequence: CDR1 SQVTM, CDR2 ANQGSEA. Trimming cost V 3 bases and J 2 bases, with 23 bases left between them. The CDR3 DNA reads as TGCAGCGTTGAGTTTTTTGAGGGAATAGCTGGGGCCTACGAGCAGTACTTC. The encoded protein is CSVEFFEGIAGAYEQYF.

This rearrangement joins TRBV27 to TRBJ2-7; D may be TRBD1 (5 bases). V was cut by 6 bases and J by 0 bases, with 12 bases left in between. This CDR3 contains 14 residues. CDR1 MNHEY and CDR2 SMNVEV come from the germline V gene (reference sequence). This chain's CDR3 is CASRTTGLSYEQYF. The DNA of the CDR3 is TGTGCCAGCAGGACAACAGGCCTCTCCTACGAGCAGTACTTC.

J is TRBJ2-2 and V is TRBV10-3, with a possible D match to TRBD1 (6 bases). This CDR3 is built from 15 residues. Germline lookup yields CDR1 ENHRY and CDR2 SYGVKD. Trimming removed 6 bases from V and 1 base from J, with 12 bases in between. CDR3 bases: TGTGCCATCAGACCCGGGACACGGAACACCGGGGAGCTGTTTTTT. Translating gives CAIRPGTRNTGELFF.

The chain employs TRBV5-5 and TRBJ1-2, with D tentatively TRBD1 (5 bases). From germline, CDR1 is SGHKS and CDR2 YYEKEE (reference sequence). This CDR3 has 13 amino acids. The V and J ends lost 0 bases and 2 bases respectively, with 5 bases between them. CDR3 amino acids: CASSLGQNYGYTF. CDR3 in DNA: TGTGCCAGCAGCTTGGGACAGAACTATGGCTACACCTTC.

The chain employs TRBV7-8 and TRBJ1-3, with D tentatively TRBD1 (6 bases). The CDR3 is made up of 18 amino acids. V was trimmed by 2 bases and J by 4 bases, leaving 21 bases between them. Germline V gene data show CDR1 as SGHVS and CDR2 as FQNEAQ. This chain's CDR3 is CASSLKGLAGAAGNTIYF. The CDR3 region has the DNA TGTGCCAGCAGCTTAAAGGGCCTGGCAGGGGCAGCAGGAAACACCATATATTTT. Complete variable domain (other parts from reference TRBV7-8 and TRBJ1-3): GAGVSQSPRYKVAKRGQDVALRCDPISGHVSLFWYQQALGQGPEFLTYFQNEAQLDKSGLPSDRFFAERPEGSVSTLKIQRTQQEDSAVYLCASSLKGLAGAAGNTIYFGEGSWLTVV.

The chain has TRBV5-1 and TRBJ2-7, with D possibly being TRBD1 or TRBD2 (6 bases each). Trimming shortened V by 0 bases and J by 2 bases, and 15 bases separated the two germline ends. From germline, CDR1 is SGHRS and CDR2 YFSETQ. The CDR3 length is 16 residues. In DNA form, the CDR3 reads TGCGCCAGCAGCTTGGGCGGGGCAGGGGAGGCCTACGAGCAGTACTTC. Translation gives CASSLGGAGEAYEQYF. The complete variable domain, with remaining parts taken from reference TRBV5-1 and TRBJ2-7, reads KAGVTQTPRYLIKTRGQQVTLSCSPISGHRSVSWYQQTPGQGLQFLFEYFSETQRNKGNFPGRFSGRQFSNSRSEMNVSTLELGDSALYLCASSLGGAGEAYEQYFGPGTRLTVT.

The chain has TRBV6-5 and TRBJ2-1; possibly TRBD1 for D (6 bases). Germline CDR1 MNHEY, CDR2 SVGAGI. The CDR3 is 13 amino acids. Trimming pared 3 bases from V and 8 bases from J, leaving 11 bases between. The CDR3 nucleotides are TGTGCCAGCAGTTATTTGGGGGCAGATGAGCAGTTCTTC. This gives the protein CASSYLGADEQFF.

The V gene is TRBV28, the J gene TRBJ2-5; unclear D gene. Germline values: CDR1 MDHEN, CDR2 SYDVKM. The CDR3 sequence is 10 residues long. Trimming stripped 6 bases from V and 5 bases from J, with 4 bases between. CDR3 bases: TGTGCCAGCAGAGGGGAGACCCAGTACTTC. Amino acid sequence: CASRGETQYF.

This rearrangement joins TRBV6-5 to TRBJ1-2; D gene uncertain. Germline V gene lookup returns CDR1 MNHEY and CDR2 SVGAGI. V shed 0 bases and J shed 1 base, with 3 bases lying between them. The CDR3 runs 13 residues. CDR3 DNA sequence: TGTGCCAGCAGTTACTCGAGTAACTATGGCTACACCTTC. This encodes CASSYSSNYGYTF.